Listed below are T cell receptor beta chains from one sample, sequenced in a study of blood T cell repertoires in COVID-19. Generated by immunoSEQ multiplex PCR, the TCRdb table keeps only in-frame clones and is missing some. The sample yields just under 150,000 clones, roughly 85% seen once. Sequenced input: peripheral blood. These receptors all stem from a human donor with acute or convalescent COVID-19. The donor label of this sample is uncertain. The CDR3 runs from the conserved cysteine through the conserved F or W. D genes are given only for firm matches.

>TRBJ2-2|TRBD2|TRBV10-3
CAISESLAGDTTGELFF
TGTGCCATCAGTGAGTCTCTAGCGGGGGACACCACCGGGGAGCTGTTTTTT
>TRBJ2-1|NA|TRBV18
CASSPLEDNEQFF
TGTGCCAGCTCACCACTTGAGGACAATGAGCAGTTCTTC
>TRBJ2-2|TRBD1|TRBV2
CARRQGAKNTGELFF
TGTGCCAGAAGACAGGGAGCGAAGAACACCGGGGAGCTGTTTTTT
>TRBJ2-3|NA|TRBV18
CASSPDPGMGTDTQYF
TGTGCCAGCTCACCCGACCCCGGGATGGGAACAGATACGCAGTATTTT
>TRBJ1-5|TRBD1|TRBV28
CASGAKRGTGVAGNQPQHF
TGTGCCAGCGGGGCGAAGCGGGGGACAGGGGTTGCTGGCAATCAGCCCCAGCATTTT
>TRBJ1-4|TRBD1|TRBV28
CASNRQGATNEKLFF
TGTGCCAGCAATCGACAGGGGGCAACTAATGAAAAACTGTTTTTT
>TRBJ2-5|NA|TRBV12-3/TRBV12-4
CASSRQETQYF
TGTGCCAGCAGTCGTCAAGAGACCCAGTACTTC
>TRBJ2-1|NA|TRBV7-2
CASSLVWGGLNEQFF
TGTGCCAGCAGCTTAGTTTGGGGGGGCCTGAATGAGCAGTTCTTC
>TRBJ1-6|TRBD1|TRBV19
CASGTGVPLHF
TGTGCCAGCGGGACAGGGGTACCCCTCCACTTT
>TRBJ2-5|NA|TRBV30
CASYKGRETQYF
TGTGCCAGTTATAAGGGGAGGGAGACCCAGTACTTC
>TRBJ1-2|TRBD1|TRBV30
CAWSLQGANYGYTF
TGTGCCTGGAGTTTACAGGGGGCCAACTATGGCTACACCTTC
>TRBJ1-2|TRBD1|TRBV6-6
CASSPGQGGGYTF
TGTGCCAGCAGCCCCGGACAGGGAGGAGGCTACACCTTC
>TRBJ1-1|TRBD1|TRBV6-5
CASSRQGRGPEAFF
TGTGCCAGCAGCCGACAGGGAAGGGGACCTGAAGCTTTCTTT
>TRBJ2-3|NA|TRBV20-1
CSAPQTDTQYF
TGCAGTGCTCCCCAGACAGATACGCAGTATTTT
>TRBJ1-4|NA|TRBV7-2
CASSPMMPAGGSEKLFF
TGTGCCAGCAGTCCCATGATGCCCGCTGGGGGCTCTGAAAAACTGTTTTTT
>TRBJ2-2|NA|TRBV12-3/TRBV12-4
CASTGQNTGELFF
TGTGCCAGCACTGGGCAGAACACCGGGGAGCTGTTTTTT
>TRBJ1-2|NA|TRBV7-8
CASSLGQSYGYTF
TGTGCCAGCAGCTTAGGACAGTCCTATGGCTACACCTTC
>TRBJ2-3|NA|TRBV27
CASSTSNFANTQYF
TGTGCCAGCAGTACTAGCAATTTTGCAAATACGCAGTATTTT
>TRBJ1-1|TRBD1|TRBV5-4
CAITQGANTEAFF
TGTGCCATCACACAGGGGGCGAACACTGAAGCTTTCTTT
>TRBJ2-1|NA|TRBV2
CASSEEGRAPYNEQFF
TGTGCCAGCAGTGAAGAGGGCAGGGCGCCCTACAATGAGCAGTTCTTC
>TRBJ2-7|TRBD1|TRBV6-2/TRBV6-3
CASSYGMGQGREQYF
TGTGCCAGCAGTTACGGCATGGGACAGGGTCGCGAGCAGTACTTC
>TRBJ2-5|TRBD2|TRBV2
CASSELAGGGTQYF
TGTGCCAGCAGTGAGTTAGCGGGAGGTGGGACCCAGTACTTC
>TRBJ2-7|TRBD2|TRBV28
CASSLTSGVFRYEQYF
TGTGCCAGCAGTTTGACTAGCGGGGTGTTCCGTTACGAGCAGTACTTC
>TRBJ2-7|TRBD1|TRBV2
CASSIKDRGEQYF
TGTGCCAGCAGTATAAAAGACAGGGGCGAGCAGTACTTC